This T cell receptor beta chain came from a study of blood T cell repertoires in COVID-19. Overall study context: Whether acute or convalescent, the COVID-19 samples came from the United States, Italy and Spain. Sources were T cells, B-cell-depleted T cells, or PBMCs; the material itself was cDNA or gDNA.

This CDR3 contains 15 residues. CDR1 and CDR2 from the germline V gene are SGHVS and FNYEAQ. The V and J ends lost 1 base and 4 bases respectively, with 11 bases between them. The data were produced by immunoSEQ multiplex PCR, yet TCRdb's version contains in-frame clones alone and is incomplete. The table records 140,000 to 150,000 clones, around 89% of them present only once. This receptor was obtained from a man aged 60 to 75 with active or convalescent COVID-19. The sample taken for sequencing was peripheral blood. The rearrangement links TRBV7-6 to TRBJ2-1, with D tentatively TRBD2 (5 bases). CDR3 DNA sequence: TGTGCCAGCAGCTTAGGAGGGTCGGGGTACAATGAGCAGTTCTTC. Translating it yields CASSLGGSGYNEQFF. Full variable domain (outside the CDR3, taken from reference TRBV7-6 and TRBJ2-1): GAGVSQSPRYKVTKRGQDVALRCDPISGHVSLYWYRQALGQGPEFLTYFNYEAQQDKSGLPNDRFSAERPEGSISTLTIQRTEQRDSAMYRCASSLGGSGYNEQFFGPGTRLTVL.